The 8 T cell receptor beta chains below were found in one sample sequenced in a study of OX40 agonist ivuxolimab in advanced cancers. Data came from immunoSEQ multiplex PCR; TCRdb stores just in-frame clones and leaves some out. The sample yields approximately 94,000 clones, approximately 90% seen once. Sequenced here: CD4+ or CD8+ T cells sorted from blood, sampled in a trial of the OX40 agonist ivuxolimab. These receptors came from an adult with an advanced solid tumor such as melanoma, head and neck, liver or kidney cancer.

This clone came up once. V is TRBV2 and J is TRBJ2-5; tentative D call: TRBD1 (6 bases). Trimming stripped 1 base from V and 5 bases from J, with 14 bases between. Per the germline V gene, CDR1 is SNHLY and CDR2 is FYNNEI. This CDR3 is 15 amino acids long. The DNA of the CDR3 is TGTGCCAGCAGTGAAGTAACAGGGTTACGGGAGACCCAGTACTTC. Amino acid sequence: CASSEVTGLRETQYF.

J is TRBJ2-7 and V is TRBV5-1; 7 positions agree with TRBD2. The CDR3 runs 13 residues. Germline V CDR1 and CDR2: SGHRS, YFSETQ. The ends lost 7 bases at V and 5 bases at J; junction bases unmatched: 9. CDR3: CASSFVGGDEQYF. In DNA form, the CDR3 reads TGCGCCAGCTCCTTTGTTGGGGGGGACGAGCAGTACTTC.

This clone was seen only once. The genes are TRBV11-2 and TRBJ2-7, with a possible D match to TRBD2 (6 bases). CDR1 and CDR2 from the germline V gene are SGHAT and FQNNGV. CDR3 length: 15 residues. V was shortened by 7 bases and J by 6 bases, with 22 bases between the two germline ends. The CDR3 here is CASTPGAIYMGEQYF. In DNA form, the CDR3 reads TGTGCCAGCACCCCGGGAGCAATCTACATGGGCGAGCAGTACTTC.

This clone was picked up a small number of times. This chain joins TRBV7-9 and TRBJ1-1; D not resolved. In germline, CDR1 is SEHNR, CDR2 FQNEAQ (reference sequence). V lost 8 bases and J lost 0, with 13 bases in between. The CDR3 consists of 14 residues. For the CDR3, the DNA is TGTGCCAGCCTTGGAACGGGGATGAACACTGAAGCTTTCTTT. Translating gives CASLGTGMNTEAFF.

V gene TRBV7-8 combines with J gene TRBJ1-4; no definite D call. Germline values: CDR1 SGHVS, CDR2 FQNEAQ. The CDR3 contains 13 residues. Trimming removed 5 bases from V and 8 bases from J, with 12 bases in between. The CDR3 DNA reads TGTGCCAGCAGCCGGGGAGTGGGCGAAAAACTGTTTTTT. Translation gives CASSRGVGEKLFF. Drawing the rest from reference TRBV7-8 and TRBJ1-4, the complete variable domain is GAGVSQSPRYKVAKRGQDVALRCDPISGHVSLFWYQQALGQGPEFLTYFQNEAQLDKSGLPSDRFFAERPEGSVSTLKIQRTQQEDSAVYLCASSRGVGEKLFFGSGTQLSVL.

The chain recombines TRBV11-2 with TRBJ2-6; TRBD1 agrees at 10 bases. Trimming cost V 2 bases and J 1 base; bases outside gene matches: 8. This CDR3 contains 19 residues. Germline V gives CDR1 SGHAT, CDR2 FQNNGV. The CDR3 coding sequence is TGTGCCAGCAGCTTATCCCCGGGACAGGGGATATCTGGGGCCAACGTCCTGACTTTC. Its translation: CASSLSPGQGISGANVLTF.

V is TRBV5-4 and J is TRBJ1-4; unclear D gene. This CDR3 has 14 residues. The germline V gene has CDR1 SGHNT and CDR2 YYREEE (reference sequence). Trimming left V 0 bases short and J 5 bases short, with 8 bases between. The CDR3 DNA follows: TGTGCCAGCAGCTTGGGAGGCTCCAATGAAAAACTGTTTTTT. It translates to CASSLGGSNEKLFF.

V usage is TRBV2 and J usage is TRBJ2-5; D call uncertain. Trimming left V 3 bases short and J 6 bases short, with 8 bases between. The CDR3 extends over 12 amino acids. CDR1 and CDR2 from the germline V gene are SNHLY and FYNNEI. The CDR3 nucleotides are TGTGCCAGCAGTGAGGATCGACAGACCCAGTACTTC. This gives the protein CASSEDRQTQYF.